Presented here are 8 T cell receptor beta chains from one specimen sequenced in a study of T cell responses to AZD1222 COVID-19 vaccine. Sequenced by immunoSEQ multiplex PCR; TCRdb stores in-frame clones only, minus some. This sample has 150,000 to 180,000 clones, with roughly 90% found just once. The sequencing here drew on peripheral blood, taken on day 0 of AZD1222 vaccination. The receptors were sampled from an adult in good health.

The chain recombines TRBV19 with TRBJ2-4; D call uncertain. Trimming cost V 5 bases and J 0 bases, with 8 bases left between them. Per germline, CDR1 LNHDA and CDR2 SQIVND (reference sequence). The CDR3 covers 14 residues. The DNA for the CDR3 is TGTGCCAGTAGTTCGGGCATAGCCAAAAACATTCAGTACTTC. This encodes CASSSGIAKNIQYF.

CDR3 bases: TGTGCCAGCAGGTCGTCGGCGGGTGGGTTCTACGAGCAGTACTTC. As protein: CASRSSAGGFYEQYF. The chain carries TRBV7-3 and TRBJ2-7; TRBD2 is a possible D gene (5 bases). CDR1 and CDR2 (germline): SGHTA, FQGTGA. The CDR3 extends over 15 amino acids. The ends were cut back, 6 bases at V and 3 bases at J, with 18 bases in the middle. Full variable domain (missing parts from reference TRBV7-3 and TRBJ2-7): GAGVSQTPSNKVTEKGKYVELRCDPISGHTALYWYRQSLGQGPEFLIYFQGTGAADDSGLPNDRFFAVRPEGSVSTLKIQRTERGDSAVYLCASRSSAGGFYEQYFGPGTRLTVT.

V and J are TRBV2 and TRBJ1-5; D is unresolved. Germline V gives CDR1 SNHLY, CDR2 FYNNEI. The CDR3 runs to 13 residues. V lost 8 bases and J lost 4, with 12 bases in between. The CDR3 DNA reads TGTGCCAGCGTTGGGGAGTGGAATCAGCCCCAGCATTTT. Translated, it gives CASVGEWNQPQHF.

Worth noting for this clone: Other DNA sequences from this sample encode an identical CDR3 as well. V and J are TRBV15 and TRBJ1-3, with no clear D. This CDR3 has 13 amino acids. V dropped 0 bases and J dropped 4 bases, with 4 bases sitting between them. From germline, CDR1 is LNHNV and CDR2 YYDKDF (reference sequence). CDR3 coding DNA: TGTGCCACCAGCAGAGATAGGGGAAACACCATATATTTT. Translating gives CATSRDRGNTIYF.

V is TRBV28 and J is TRBJ1-4; no firm D call. Trimming removed 2 bases from V and 7 bases from J, with 5 bases in between. The CDR3 runs 12 residues. In germline, CDR1 is MDHEN, CDR2 SYDVKM. CDR3 in amino acids: CASSLMSEKLFF. The CDR3 DNA follows: TGTGCCAGCAGTTTAATGAGTGAAAAACTGTTTTTT.

The genes are TRBV11-3 and TRBJ1-6; D call uncertain. The V end lost 1 base, the J end lost 0 bases, and 19 bases lay between the germline ends. The CDR3 length is 20 residues. CDR1 is SGHNT and CDR2 is YENEEA in the germline V gene. The CDR3 nucleotides are TGTGCCAGCAGCTTAGCCCTAGGACGAACCGGGAGCTCCTATAATTCACCCCTCCACTTT. Its protein product is CASSLALGRTGSSYNSPLHF. The variable domain in full, with the rest retrieved from reference TRBV11-3 and TRBJ1-6, is EAGVVQSPRYKIIEKKQPVAFWCNPISGHNTLYWYLQNLGQGPELLIRYENEEAVDDSQLPKDRFSAERLKGVDSTLKIQPAELGDSAVYLCASSLALGRTGSSYNSPLHFGNGTRLTVT.

The CDR3 spells CASKGGRDGYTF. In DNA form, the CDR3 reads TGTGCCAGCAAGGGGGGGCGGGATGGCTACACCTTC. The rearrangement uses TRBV28 and TRBJ1-2; a weak D match, TRBD1 (6 bases). There are 12 residues in the CDR3. Looked up from germline, CDR1 is MDHEN and CDR2 is SYDVKM. V lost 7 bases to trimming and J lost 6 bases, with 12 bases between them.

The chain links TRBV27 to TRBJ2-4; possible D gene TRBD2, 5 bases. This CDR3 comprises 15 residues. V was pared by 6 bases and J by 8 bases, with 20 bases between. CDR1 and CDR2 from the germline V gene are MNHEY and SMNVEV (reference sequence). The CDR3 nucleotides are TGTGCCAGCAGCCTCGAGGGCAGTTTGAATCACATTCAGTACTTC. Encoded protein: CASSLEGSLNHIQYF.